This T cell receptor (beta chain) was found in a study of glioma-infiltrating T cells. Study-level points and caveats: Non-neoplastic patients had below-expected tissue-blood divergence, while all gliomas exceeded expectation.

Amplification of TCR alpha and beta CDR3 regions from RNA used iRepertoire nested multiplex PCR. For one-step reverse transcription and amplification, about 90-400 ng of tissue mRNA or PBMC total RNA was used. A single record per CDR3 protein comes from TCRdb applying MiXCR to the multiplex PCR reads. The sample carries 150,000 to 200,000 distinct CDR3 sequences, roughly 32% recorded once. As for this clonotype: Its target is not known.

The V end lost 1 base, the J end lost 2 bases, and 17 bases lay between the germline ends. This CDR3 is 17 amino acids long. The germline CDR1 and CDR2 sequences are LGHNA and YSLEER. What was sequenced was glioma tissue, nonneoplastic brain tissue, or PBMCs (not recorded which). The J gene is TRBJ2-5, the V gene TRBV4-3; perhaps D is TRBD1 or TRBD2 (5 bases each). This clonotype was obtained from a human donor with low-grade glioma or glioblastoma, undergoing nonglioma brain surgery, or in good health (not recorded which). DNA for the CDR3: TGCGCCAGCAGCCAAGGGGGGTATGGCAGCCTGCAAGAGACCCAGTACTTC. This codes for CASSQGGYGSLQETQYF.